This T cell receptor (beta chain) was obtained from a study of blood T cell repertoires in COVID-19 (dated by TCRdb to about 2020). At the level of the whole study: Collaborator samples came from the United States, Italy and Spain and covered acute and convalescent phases of COVID-19. Deeply sampled blood TCRbeta repertoires from subjects exposed to, actively infected with, or recovered from COVID-19 were included in the dataset. The sample metadata nearly always contained a de-identified subject ID, COVID-19 status, age in years and sex. The samples were drawn from two sources: the first 160 participants of the ongoing ImmuneRACE study, and about 1,300 subjects contributed by 6 global collaborators. The material from the prospective study consisted of cDNA or gDNA derived from T cells, B-cell-depleted T cells, or PBMCs. Where available, HLA class I and class II types were taken from metadata supplied by the sample provider and were not determined by assay-based typing. The repertoires were made available in a free public database intended to serve as a resource for research on the immune response to SARS-CoV-2.

Study-level results and caveats: The amount of clinical and demographic metadata varied by source and participant and was provided uncurated.

TCRbeta CDR3 regions were amplified from genomic DNA by means of the immunoSEQ Assay, a bias-controlled multiplex PCR. The paper's data handling went like this. The number of nucleated cells in each sample was estimated from the amplification of reference gene primers within the assay. To quantify the absolute abundance of each unique TCRbeta CDR3 rearrangement, sequence reads were collapsed and filtered. Productive Simpson clonality was computed per sample as the square root of Simpson's diversity index over productive rearrangements. TCRdb retrieved this table from immuneACCESS and kept in-frame rearrangements only. Not all clones are present; in checked studies, unresolved V genes account for under half, and no reason is known for the remainder. The V and J calls and clone size were taken over from that table, and D and trimming were inferred from the DNA. This sample has 200,000 to 250,000 clones in its table, and about 81% of those were observed once. 7.5% to 9.5% of the sample comes from the top ten.

At one collaborating source in Seattle, patients were enrolled during active infection and were followed longitudinally through the course of disease. Each collaborating institution followed its own protocols to collect whole blood in K2EDTA tubes. For TCRbeta analysis, collaborators shipped samples as frozen whole blood, isolated PBMCs, or DNA extracted from either of those sample types. About this clone: It has no known antigen specificity. Per-nucleotide qualities are absent, and no much larger clonotype sits a single base away.

The germline V gene specifies KGHSH as CDR1 and LQKENI as CDR2. Compared with germline, V lacks 2 bases and J lacks 8 bases; bases without a gene match: 5. The CDR3 runs 13 amino acids, cysteine and phenylalanine included. Here the CDR3 DNA is all that survives: 39 bases in frame from base 1. This receptor chain uses TRBV18 and TRBJ1-1; 7 bases in the middle match TRBD1. The TCR comes from a woman of 80 years or more with COVID-19, enrolled during active disease. The specimen was peripheral blood. DNA sequence: TGTGCCAGCTCACCAGACAGGGAGTCCGAAGCTTTCTTT. It codes for CASSPDRESEAFF.